What follows are 27 T cell receptor beta chains derived from one specimen sequenced in a study of shared clonotypes between healthy human individuals. Method: immunoSEQ multiplex PCR; TCRdb's copy keeps in-frame clones and lacks some. Seen here are some 580,000 clones, 97% observed once, and the top ten hold 0.045% to 0.06%. The material sequenced was naive CD4+ T cells sorted from blood. Indicated subset: CD45RA+ positively selected. These receptors were taken from a woman aged 30 to 39 in good health.

The chain couples TRBV5-1 to TRBJ2-5, with D tentatively TRBD2 (5 bases). Matching the DNA end better, TRBJ2-7 makes the J call doubtful. CDR1 and CDR2 (germline): SGHRS, YFSETQ. The CDR3 is 15 amino acids. The CDR3 sequence: CASSLAEGGPYEQYF. Written as DNA, the CDR3 is TGCGCCAGCAGCTTGGCCGAGGGTGGTCCCTACGAGCAGTACTTC.

The V gene is TRBV5-4, the J gene TRBJ2-1; TRBD2 matches 13 bases. J was trimmed by 2 bases and V by 4 bases; bases with no gene match: 0. The CDR3 is made up of 15 amino acids. Germline lookup yields CDR1 SGHNT and CDR2 YYREEE (reference sequence). This chain's CDR3 is CASSGLAGAYNEQFF. The CDR3, as DNA: TGTGCCAGCAGCGGACTAGCGGGAGCCTACAATGAGCAGTTCTTC.

CDR3: CASSPTGQGAGEQYF. The CDR3 region has the DNA TGTGCCAGCAGCCCCACGGGACAGGGGGCTGGCGAGCAGTACTTC. V and J are TRBV9 and TRBJ2-7; TRBD1 matches 12 bases. Losses at the gene ends were 4 bases for V and 6 bases for J; bases not matched to a gene: 8. Germline CDR1 reads SGDLS; CDR2 reads YYNGEE. This CDR3 is built from 15 residues.

The chain is built from TRBV30 and TRBJ2-7, with D possibly being TRBD2 (6 bases). The V and J ends lost 0 bases and 0 bases respectively, with 18 bases between them. Germline-derived CDR1 and CDR2 are GTSNPN and SVGIG (reference sequence). The CDR3 extends over 17 amino acids. The CDR3 loop reads CAWSVLGTHRSSYEQYF. CDR3 DNA: TGTGCCTGGAGTGTACTCGGGACTCACAGATCCTCCTACGAGCAGTACTTC.

The chain recombines TRBV27 with TRBJ1-1, with D possibly matching TRBD1 (5 bases). V was cut by 3 bases and J by 2 bases, with 10 bases left in between. From germline, CDR1 is MNHEY and CDR2 SMNVEV (reference sequence). There are 14 residues in the CDR3. The CDR3: CASSFSGHNTEAFF. DNA for the CDR3: TGTGCCAGCAGTTTTTCGGGGCACAACACTGAAGCTTTCTTT.

The V and J genes are TRBV5-1 and TRBJ1-1; D gene uncertain. The CDR3 sequence is 16 residues long. Between the trimmed V and J ends, which lost 0 bases and 4 bases, there was a span of 16 bases. The germline CDR1 and CDR2 sequences are SGHRS and YFSETQ. This CDR3 is CASSLAAALKVTEAFF. The CDR3 region has the DNA TGCGCCAGCAGCTTGGCTGCAGCTCTTAAGGTCACTGAAGCTTTCTTT.

With regard to this clone: Other nucleotide sequences from this sample produce the same CDR3. The rearrangement uses TRBV10-2 and TRBJ2-5; D is unresolved. V was cut by 0 bases and J by 1 base, with 6 bases left in between. The CDR3 is 14 residues long. The germline gives CDR1 WSHSY, CDR2 SAAADI. The CDR3 nucleotides read TGCGCCAGCAGTGAGTCGCCAGGCCAAGAGACCCAGTACTTC. Translating gives CASSESPGQETQYF.

The chain recombines TRBV7-3 with TRBJ2-1; D could derive from TRBD1 or TRBD2 (5 bases each). V lost 5 bases and J 0 bases, leaving 11 bases between the germline ends. The V gene's germline CDR1 is SGHTA and CDR2 FQGTGA. The CDR3 has 15 amino acids. As DNA, the CDR3 is TGTGCCAGCAGCCCCCCCGGGGCCTCCTACAATGAGCAGTTCTTC. This translates into CASSPPGASYNEQFF. The whole variable domain, filled in from reference TRBV7-3 and TRBJ2-1, reads GAGVSQTPSNKVTEKGKYVELRCDPISGHTALYWYRQSLGQGPEFLIYFQGTGAADDSGLPNDRFFAVRPEGSVSTLKIQRTERGDSAVYLCASSPPGASYNEQFFGPGTRLTVL.

This clone was seen once. The rearrangement links TRBV7-6 to TRBJ2-1; weak D call: TRBD2 (5 bases). V lost 1 base to trimming and J lost 7 bases, with 17 bases between them. The CDR3 consists of 16 residues. Looked up from germline, CDR1 is SGHVS and CDR2 is FNYEAQ. The CDR3 nucleotides read TGTGCCAGCAGCTTAGTAATGGCGGGCCCTTGGAATGAGCAGTTCTTC. Its translation: CASSLVMAGPWNEQFF.

V gene TRBV6-5 combines with J gene TRBJ2-2; 7 nucleotides line up with TRBD1. This CDR3 contains 15 residues. From germline, CDR1 is MNHEY and CDR2 SVGAGI. The V gene end was trimmed by 5 bases and the J gene end by 5 bases; junction bases not matched to a gene: 8. The CDR3 DNA reads as TGTGCCAGCAGTCGACAGGGTTCAAGTACCGGGGAGCTGTTTTTT. Protein sequence: CASSRQGSSTGELFF.

The rearrangement joins TRBV6-6 to TRBJ2-7; 7 nucleotides align to TRBD2. J was trimmed by 0 bases and V by 4 bases; bases with no gene match: 3. Germline CDR1 MNHNY, CDR2 SVGAGI (reference sequence). This CDR3 has 14 amino acids. CDR3 residues: CASSLAGDSYEQYF. In nucleotides, the CDR3 is TGTGCCAGCAGTTTGGCGGGGGACTCCTACGAGCAGTACTTC.

The chain employs TRBV19 and TRBJ2-1, with 12 bases that match TRBD2. The V and J ends lost 7 bases and 3 bases, in that order; junction bases with no gene match: 4. The CDR3 has 15 residues. Germline lookup yields CDR1 LNHDA and CDR2 SQIVND (reference sequence). The CDR3, as DNA: TGTGCCAGTATTAAGGGACTAGCGGGCTACAATGAGCAGTTCTTC. It encodes CASIKGLAGYNEQFF.

The chain carries TRBV5-4 and TRBJ2-7; D might be TRBD1 or TRBD2, each matching 5 bases. This CDR3 has 15 residues. V shed 2 bases and J shed 2 bases, with 14 bases lying between them. Looked up from germline, CDR1 is SGHNT and CDR2 is YYREEE (reference sequence). Written as DNA, the CDR3 is TGTGCCAGCAGCTTAGACTACCGGGGCACCTACGAGCAGTACTTC. It translates to CASSLDYRGTYEQYF.

This rearrangement joins TRBV2 to TRBJ2-7; 16 bases agree with TRBD2. V shed 7 bases, J shed 4 bases, and the junction held 10 bases outside the gene matches. The germline V gene has CDR1 SNHLY and CDR2 FYNNEI. The CDR3 length is 17 residues. CDR3 region: CASTGTSGRALSYEQYF. CDR3 nucleotides: TGTGCCAGCACTGGGACTAGCGGGAGGGCCTTGAGTTACGAGCAGTACTTC.

This clone was detected once. The chain couples TRBV7-9 to TRBJ2-5; D gene uncertain. The CDR3 runs 11 residues. Per germline, CDR1 SEHNR and CDR2 FQNEAQ (reference sequence). Trimming removed 4 bases at V and 5 bases at J, with 5 bases between. CDR3 DNA sequence: TGTGCCAGCAGCTCTGATGAGACCCAGTACTTC. Its translation: CASSSDETQYF.

V and J are TRBV19 and TRBJ2-1, with D possibly matching TRBD2 (6 bases). The V gene's germline CDR1 is LNHDA and CDR2 SQIVND (reference sequence). This CDR3 contains 16 residues. V was trimmed by 5 bases and J by 0 bases, leaving 14 bases between them. The CDR3 bases are TGTGCCAGTAGTTTATTGGGCGGGAACTCCTACAATGAGCAGTTCTTC. This gives the protein CASSLLGGNSYNEQFF.

The genes are TRBV5-1 and TRBJ2-3; TRBD1 matches 7 bases. This CDR3 spans 14 amino acids. Per the germline V gene, CDR1 is SGHRS and CDR2 is YFSETQ. The trim removed 5 bases at V and 2 bases at J, leaving 5 bases unmatched. The CDR3 sequence is CASRTGRNTDTQYF. For the CDR3, the DNA is TGCGCCAGCAGGACAGGGCGAAACACAGATACGCAGTATTTT. Filled out from reference TRBV5-1 and TRBJ2-3, the complete variable domain reads KAGVTQTPRYLIKTRGQQVTLSCSPISGHRSVSWYQQTPGQGLQFLFEYFSETQRNKGNFPGRFSGRQFSNSRSEMNVSTLELGDSALYLCASRTGRNTDTQYFGPGTRLTVL.

This clone was found once. The CDR3 loop reads CAWSASFSTNEKLFF. CDR3 bases: TGTGCCTGGAGTGCCAGCTTTTCAACTAATGAAAAACTGTTTTTT. V gene TRBV30 combines with J gene TRBJ1-4; D remains ambiguous. The V and J ends lost 1 base and 0 bases respectively, with 9 bases between them. This CDR3 spans 15 amino acids. Germline CDR1 is GTSNPN and CDR2 is SVGIG (reference sequence).

The chain employs TRBV29-1 and TRBJ2-5, with 11 bases lining up with TRBD1. The germline V gene has CDR1 SQVTM and CDR2 ANQGSEA. This CDR3 has 15 residues. Trimming at V came to 3 bases and at J to 0 bases, leaving 3 bases not matched to a gene. The CDR3 DNA is TGCAGCGTTGAGGGGGACAGGGGGTACCAAGAGACCCAGTACTTC. Residues: CSVEGDRGYQETQYF. The variable domain in full, with the rest retrieved from reference TRBV29-1 and TRBJ2-5, is SAVISQKPSRDICQRGTSLTIQCQVDSQVTMMFWYRQQPGQSLTLIATANQGSEATYESGFVIDKFPISRPNLTFSTLTVSNMSPEDSSIYLCSVEGDRGYQETQYFGPGTRLLVL.

This chain joins TRBV5-5 and TRBJ2-2, with 11 positions matching TRBD2. This CDR3 spans 16 amino acids. Germline values: CDR1 SGHKS, CDR2 YYEKEE (reference sequence). After removal of 3 bases from V and 4 bases from J, the junction contained 5 bases not matched to a gene. Here the CDR3 DNA reads TGTGCCAGCAGCTGGGCTAGCGGGAGGTTCACCGGGGAGCTGTTTTTT. Its protein is CASSWASGRFTGELFF.

On this clone: The junction does not match germline at one end; this may be a read error. The chain recombines TRBV2 with TRBJ2-7; 14 positions match TRBD2. The CDR3 has 14 residues. Germline V gene sequence: CDR1 SNHLY, CDR2 FYNNEI. The chain's CDR3 is CAIGRGTSGRKCIF. For the CDR3, the DNA is TGTGCCATCGGGAGGGGGACTAGCGGGAGAAAGTGTATCTTC. The full variable domain, its missing parts supplied by reference TRBV2 and TRBJ2-7, is EPEVTQTPSHQVTQMGQEVILRCVPISNHLYFYWYRQILGQKVEFLVSFYNNEISEKSEIFDDQFSVERPDGSNFTLKIRSTKLEDSAMYFCAIGRGTSGRKCIFGPGTRLTVT.

The gene calls are TRBV11-2 and TRBJ2-3; 7 bases match TRBD2. The CDR3 contains 17 residues. CDR1 SGHAT and CDR2 FQNNGV come from the germline V gene. Trimming took 0 bases from V and 5 from J; bases not matched to a gene: 11. The CDR3 sequence: CASSLDGAGVLVDTQYF. In DNA form, the CDR3 reads TGTGCCAGCAGCTTAGATGGTGCGGGAGTCTTAGTAGATACGCAGTATTTT.

The V call is TRBV15, the J call TRBJ1-2; D not certain. Trimming cost V 4 bases and J 4 bases, with 19 bases left between them. Germline V CDR1 and CDR2: LNHNV, YYDKDF (reference sequence). This CDR3 contains 16 residues. The CDR3 protein is CATSTPEGSLGYGYTF. CDR3 sequence (DNA): TGTGCCACCAGCACCCCCGAGGGATCCTTAGGCTATGGCTACACCTTC.

The chain uses TRBV5-1 and TRBJ1-1, with no clear D. This CDR3 region has 13 residues. Germline lookup yields CDR1 SGHRS and CDR2 YFSETQ. V was shortened by 4 bases and J by 5 bases, with 12 bases between the two germline ends. CDR3 sequence reads: CASSPQPETEAFF. The CDR3 region has the DNA TGCGCCAGCAGCCCCCAACCGGAAACTGAAGCTTTCTTT.

This rearrangement joins TRBV5-4 to TRBJ1-1, with D perhaps matching TRBD1 (5 bases). Germline assignment: CDR1 SGHNT and CDR2 YYREEE (reference sequence). The CDR3 extends over 15 amino acids. Trimming shortened V by 3 bases and J by 1 base, and 13 bases separated the two germline ends. The chain's CDR3 is CASSSKRGENTEAFF. CDR3 DNA sequence: TGTGCCAGCAGCTCCAAGCGAGGGGAGAACACTGAAGCTTTCTTT.

V gene TRBV29-1 combines with J gene TRBJ1-5; 11 bases are a match to TRBD1. J was trimmed by 5 bases and V by 6 bases; bases with no gene match: 6. Germline-derived CDR1 and CDR2 are SQVTM and ANQGSEA. The CDR3 loop spans 14 amino acids. The CDR3 reads CSVSGQGGDQPQHF. The DNA for the CDR3 is TGCAGCGTGTCGGGACAGGGGGGTGATCAGCCCCAGCATTTT.

The chain employs TRBV5-4 and TRBJ1-1; 9 bases match TRBD1. The CDR3 extends over 14 amino acids. From germline, CDR1 is SGHNT and CDR2 YYREEE (reference sequence). With 4 bases clipped from V and 0 bases from J, the junction kept 1 base outside the gene matches. CDR3 sequence: CASSGTGMNTEAFF. The CDR3 nucleotides read TGTGCCAGCAGCGGGACAGGGATGAACACTGAAGCTTTCTTT. Based on the CDR3 plus reference TRBV5-4 and TRBJ1-1, the full variable domain is ETGVTQSPTHLIKTRGQQVTLRCSSQSGHNTVSWYQQALGQGPQFIFQYYREEENGRGNFPPRFSGLQFPNYSSELNVNALELDDSALYLCASSGTGMNTEAFFGQGTRLTVV.